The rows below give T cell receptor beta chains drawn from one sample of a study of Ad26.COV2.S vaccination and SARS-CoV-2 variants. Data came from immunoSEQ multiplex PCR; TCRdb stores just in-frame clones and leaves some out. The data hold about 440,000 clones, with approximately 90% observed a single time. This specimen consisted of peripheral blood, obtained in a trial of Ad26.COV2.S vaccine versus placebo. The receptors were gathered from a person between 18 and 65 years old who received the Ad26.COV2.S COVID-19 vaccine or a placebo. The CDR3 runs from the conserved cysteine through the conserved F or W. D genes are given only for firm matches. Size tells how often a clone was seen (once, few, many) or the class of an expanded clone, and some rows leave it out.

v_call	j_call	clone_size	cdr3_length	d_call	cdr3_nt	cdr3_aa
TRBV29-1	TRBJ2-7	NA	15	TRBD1	TGCAGCGTCAAAACGACAGGGTCTTGGTCTGGCGAGCAGTACTTC	CSVKTTGSWSGEQYF
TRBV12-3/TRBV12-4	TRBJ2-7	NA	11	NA	TGTGCCAGCGGGCCTCGGGGCGAGCAGTACTTC	CASGPRGEQYF
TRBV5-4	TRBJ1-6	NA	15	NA	TGTGCCAGCAGCTACCGGACGGCTAGTAATTCACCCCTCCACTTT	CASSYRTASNSPLHF
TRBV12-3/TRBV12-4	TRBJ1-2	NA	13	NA	TGTGCCAGCAGTTCCCCAGGGAGGGGTGGCTACACCTTC	CASSSPGRGGYTF
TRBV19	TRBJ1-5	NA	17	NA	TGTGCCAGTAGTATATTCATGGGGGGCGCGACCAATCAGCCCCAGCATTTT	CASSIFMGGATNQPQHF
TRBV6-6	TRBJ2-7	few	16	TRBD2	TGTGCCAGCATCGACCCGCTAGCGGGAGGATTGTACGAGCAGTACTTC	CASIDPLAGGLYEQYF
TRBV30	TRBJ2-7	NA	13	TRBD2	TGTGCCTGGAAGCGGGAGGGGTTGTACGAGCAGTACTTC	CAWKREGLYEQYF
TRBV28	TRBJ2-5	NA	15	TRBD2	TGTGCCAGCGAATCCCGCGGGAGGTACCAAGAGACCCAGTACTTC	CASESRGRYQETQYF
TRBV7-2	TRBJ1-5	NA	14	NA	TGTGCCAGCAGCCCAGGAGGAGGCAATCAGCCCCAGCATTTT	CASSPGGGNQPQHF
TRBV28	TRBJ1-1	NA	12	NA	TGTGCCAGCAGCCCGACCGTCCGGGGAGCTTTCTTT	CASSPTVRGAFF
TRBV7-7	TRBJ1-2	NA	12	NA	TGTGCTAGCAGCTTAGGGGGCTATGGCTACACCTTC	CASSLGGYGYTF
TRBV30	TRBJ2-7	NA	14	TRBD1	TGTGCCTGGCGTAACCGGGACAGGGCGTACGAGCAGTACTTC	CAWRNRDRAYEQYF
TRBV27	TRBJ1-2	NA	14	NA	TGTGCCAGCAGTCCCCAAGGAGGGAACTATGGCTACACCTTC	CASSPQGGNYGYTF
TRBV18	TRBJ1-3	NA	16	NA	TGTGCCAGCTCACCGGGACACACGAGCTCTGGAAACACCATATATTTT	CASSPGHTSSGNTIYF
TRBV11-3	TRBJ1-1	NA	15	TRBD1	TGTGCCAGCAGCCCCTCGGGACAGGCGAACACTGAAGCTTTCTTT	CASSPSGQANTEAFF
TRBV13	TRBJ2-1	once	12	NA	TGTGCCAGCAGCTTGGGACGCAGAAGGGTGTTCTTC	CASSLGRRRVFF
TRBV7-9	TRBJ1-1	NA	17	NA	TGTGCCAGCAGCTTTCCAATTTTTGACACGGCCAACACTGAAGCTTTCTTT	CASSFPIFDTANTEAFF
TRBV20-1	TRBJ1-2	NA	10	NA	TGCAGTGCCCCATACTATGGCTACACCTTC	CSAPYYGYTF